The 9 T cell receptor beta chains reported below all come from one sample, sequenced in a study of cytomegalovirus exposure and HLA in healthy donors. The PCR contained 60 Vbeta and 13 Jbeta primers. The data were produced by immunoSEQ multiplex PCR, yet TCRdb's version contains in-frame clones alone and is incomplete. This sample has 150,000 to 200,000 clones, with approximately 84% found just once. The sample comprised PBMCs. These receptors originate from a girl in the first two years of life in good health and CMV-seronegative.

This clone was seen a single time. This chain uses TRBV5-1 with TRBJ2-2; the match to TRBD2 covers 10 bases. Germline trimming cut 5 bases from V and 5 bases from J; bases unmatched to any gene: 6. The length of the CDR3 is 15 residues. CDR1 is SGHRS, CDR2 YFSETQ, per germline. CDR3 DNA: TGCGCCAGCAGGGCTAGCGGGAGAGAAACCGGGGAGCTGTTTTTT. This sequence encodes CASRASGRETGELFF.

The chain combines TRBV12-1 with TRBJ2-5; the table assigns TRBD1, which was not confirmed against the DNA. TRBV12-1 represents a pseudogene. CDR3 size: 13 residues. The CDR3 loop is CASGTTGWETQYF. Written as DNA, the CDR3 is TGTGCCAGCGGGACGACAGGATGGGAGACCCAGTACTTC.

The chain uses TRBV18 and TRBJ1-1, with 7 bases fitting TRBD1. V lost 3 bases to trimming and J lost 1 base; unmatched junction nucleotides: 11. Looked up from germline, CDR1 is KGHSH and CDR2 is LQKENI. This CDR3 spans 17 amino acids. CDR3 region: CASSPPDRVDWNTEAFF. The CDR3 DNA is TGTGCCAGCTCACCGCCAGACAGGGTGGATTGGAACACTGAAGCTTTCTTT.

V is TRBV5-6 and J is TRBJ2-3, with 8 nucleotides matching TRBD2. The junction had 9 bases not matched to a gene; V was cut back by 1 base and J by 5 bases. This CDR3 comprises 16 residues. Germline V gives CDR1 SGHDT, CDR2 YYEEEE. The CDR3 loop is CASSLLTGGPGDTQYF. CDR3 DNA sequence: TGTGCCAGCAGCTTGCTGACGGGAGGGCCTGGAGATACGCAGTATTTT.

The chain couples TRBV7-6 to TRBJ2-1; 11 bases are shared with TRBD2. Germline V CDR1 and CDR2: SGHVS, FNYEAQ. J was trimmed by 10 bases and V by 2 bases; bases with no gene match: 19. The CDR3 has 19 amino acids. The CDR3 DNA reads as TGTGCCAGCAGCTTAAGGCGAGGGGTGGGCCTAGCGGGGGGAGGAGAGCAGTTCTTC. It yields the protein CASSLRRGVGLAGGGEQFF.

This clone was detected only once. V and J are TRBV5-1 and TRBJ2-1; possibly TRBD2 for D (6 bases). CDR3 length: 16 residues. The germline CDR1 and CDR2 sequences are SGHRS and YFSETQ. V gave up 0 bases and J gave up 0 bases, with 10 bases separating them. This CDR3 reads CASSLEGLSSYNEQFF. The CDR3 DNA sequence: TGCGCCAGCAGCTTGGAGGGACTGAGCTCCTACAATGAGCAGTTCTTC.

The gene calls are TRBV6-5 and TRBJ1-5, with D possibly being TRBD1 (5 bases). Germline V gene sequence: CDR1 MNHEY, CDR2 SVGAGI. V was pared by 0 bases and J by 7 bases, with 7 bases between. The CDR3 consists of 13 residues. This CDR3 reads CASSYSRQQPQHF. CDR3 bases: TGTGCCAGCAGTTACTCGCGACAGCAGCCCCAGCATTTT.

The chain has TRBV6-5 and TRBJ1-4, with 10 bases fitting TRBD1. Germline values: CDR1 MNHEY, CDR2 SVGAGI. CDR3 length: 15 residues. With V trimmed by 5 bases and J by 10 bases, 10 bases remained unmatched. CDR3 sequence (DNA): TGTGCCAGCAGTCTTAACCGGGACAGGGGTAGAAAACTGTTTTTT. Translation: CASSLNRDRGRKLFF.

The chain combines TRBV4-2 with TRBJ1-1; TRBD1 aligns across 10 bases. Trimming took 3 bases from V and 3 from J; bases not matched to a gene: 4. Germline loops: CDR1 LGHNA, CDR2 YNFKEQ. The CDR3 has 15 amino acids. The DNA of the CDR3 is TGTGCCAGCAGCCACGGACAGGGGGTGTACACTGAAGCTTTCTTT. Translating gives CASSHGQGVYTEAFF.